Shown below are 17 T cell receptor beta chains from a single sample sequenced in a study of blood T cell repertoires in COVID-19. TCRdb's copy holds only in-frame clones and misses some; the assay was immunoSEQ multiplex PCR. This sample carries 180,000 or so clones, over 75% of them seen once, and the ten largest clones take approximately 9.9%. Sequencing was performed on PBMCs or T cells enriched from blood (not recorded which). These receptors came from a man aged 50 or older who had recovered from COVID-19.

The chain is built from TRBV14 and TRBJ1-2; the D is unclear. Germline-derived CDR1 and CDR2 are SGHDN and FVKESK. CDR3 size: 13 residues. Trimming took 2 bases from V and 7 from J, leaving 11 bases between them. CDR3 sequence reads: CASSQSQLTGYTF. For the CDR3, the DNA is TGTGCCAGCAGCCAAAGTCAACTCACTGGCTACACCTTC. The variable domain in full, with the rest retrieved from reference TRBV14 and TRBJ1-2, is EAGVTQFPSHSVIEKGQTVTLRCDPISGHDNLYWYRRVMGKEIKFLLHFVKESKQDESGMPNNRFLAERTGGTYSTLKVQPAELEDSGVYFCASSQSQLTGYTFGSGTRLTVV.

The chain has TRBV19 and TRBJ1-5; D is unclear. This CDR3 spans 19 amino acids. The germline V and J ends were trimmed by 1 base and 0 bases, with 19 bases remaining between them. CDR1 and CDR2 (germline): LNHDA, SQIVND (reference sequence). CDR3 in amino acids: CASSIVSQPLRYSNQPQHF. The CDR3, as DNA: TGTGCCAGTAGTATAGTTTCCCAGCCTCTGAGGTATAGCAATCAGCCCCAGCATTTT.

In nucleotides, the CDR3 is TGTGCCAGCAGTTTGGGTATTCCAGGGGGCGCGAATTCACCCCTCCACTTT. This translates into CASSLGIPGGANSPLHF. The V gene is TRBV28, the J gene TRBJ1-6, with TRBD1 matching over 8 bases. Losses at the gene ends were 3 bases for V and 7 bases for J; bases not matched to a gene: 11. CDR1 is MDHEN and CDR2 is SYDVKM in the germline V gene. This CDR3 has 17 amino acids.

The chain combines TRBV6-5 with TRBJ1-5, with D maybe TRBD1 (6 bases). Germline lookup yields CDR1 MNHEY and CDR2 SVGAGI. Deletions cut 2 bases from V and 6 bases from J, with 11 bases between. The CDR3 loop spans 14 amino acids. CDR3 amino acids: CASSYGGAGQPQHF. As DNA, the CDR3 is TGTGCCAGCAGTTACGGGGGCGCGGGTCAGCCCCAGCATTTT.

This clone was detected only once. The chain joins TRBV5-1 to TRBJ1-5, with D unresolved. Trimming stripped 4 bases from V and 0 bases from J, with 8 bases between. The CDR3 extends over 14 amino acids. CDR1 is SGHRS and CDR2 is YFSETQ in the germline V gene. CDR3 loop: CASSPGSSNQPQHF. The CDR3 DNA follows: TGCGCCAGCAGCCCGGGTTCTAGCAATCAGCCCCAGCATTTT.

DNA of the CDR3: TGTGCCAGCAGCGTCAGGGACAGTAAAGAGACCCAGTACTTC. Protein sequence: CASSVRDSKETQYF. J is TRBJ2-5 and V is TRBV6-5; 7 nucleotides agree with TRBD1. Germline trimming cut 6 bases from V and 3 bases from J; bases unmatched to any gene: 7. Looked up from germline, CDR1 is MNHEY and CDR2 is SVGAGI. The CDR3 runs 14 residues.

The chain combines TRBV15 with TRBJ1-4; D is unclear. The CDR3 length is 12 residues. V was trimmed by 4 bases and J by 7 bases, leaving 7 bases between them. The germline gives CDR1 LNHNV, CDR2 YYDKDF (reference sequence). The CDR3 DNA reads TGTGCCACCAGCAATGGGCCTGAAAAACTGTTTTTT. Encoded protein: CATSNGPEKLFF.

V gene TRBV3-1 (or the pseudogene TRBV3-2) combines with J gene TRBJ2-1; D is perhaps TRBD1 (6 bases). V gave up 1 base and J gave up 10 bases, with 20 bases separating them. The CDR3 covers 16 residues. Germline values: CDR1 LGHDT, CDR2 YNNKEL (reference sequence). CDR3 residues: CASSQAPPPTGTEQFF. The CDR3 DNA follows: TGTGCCAGCAGCCAAGCCCCTCCCCCCACAGGGACAGAGCAGTTCTTC.

The chain uses TRBV7-2 and TRBJ2-7; perhaps TRBD1 as D (5 bases). CDR1 is SGHTA, CDR2 FQGNSA, per germline. The CDR3 loop spans 14 amino acids. V was clipped by 3 bases and J by 1 base, with 10 bases between them. Here the CDR3 reads CASSFDSWSYEQYF. The DNA of the CDR3 is TGTGCCAGCAGCTTTGACAGTTGGTCCTACGAGCAGTACTTC.

The chain links TRBV18 to TRBJ1-5; 8 positions agree with TRBD1. Germline CDR1 is KGHSH and CDR2 is LQKENI. This CDR3 has 15 residues. V trimming: 2 bases; J trimming: 4 bases; junction bases outside the gene matches: 4. The CDR3 sequence is CASSPRDRSNQPQHF. Written as DNA, the CDR3 is TGTGCCAGCTCACCAAGGGACAGGTCGAATCAGCCCCAGCATTTT.

The chain employs TRBV21-1 and TRBJ1-1; the table's TRBD1 call for D was not verified on the DNA. TRBV21-1 is a pseudogene locus. The CDR3 runs 15 residues. In nucleotides, the CDR3 is TGTGCCAGCAGCAAAGAGAACAGGGTGGATACTGAAGCTTTCTTT. This gives the protein CASSKENRVDTEAFF.

This clone was seen more than once but under ten times. The chain employs TRBV7-9 and TRBJ1-5, with D maybe TRBD1 (6 bases). Trimming left V 5 bases short and J 4 bases short, with 12 bases between. The CDR3 contains 14 residues. Germline V gene lookup returns CDR1 SEHNR and CDR2 FQNEAQ (reference sequence). CDR3 amino acids: CASSPVGQNQPQHF. The CDR3 nucleotides are TGTGCCAGCAGCCCCGTGGGACAAAATCAGCCCCAGCATTTT.

This clone has just one count. The V and J genes are TRBV7-2 and TRBJ2-5; 7 bases agree with TRBD2. The CDR3 runs to 14 residues. The V segment lost 3 bases and the J segment 2 bases; nucleotides outside the gene matches: 3. Looked up from germline, CDR1 is SGHTA and CDR2 is FQGNSA. CDR3 sequence: CASSLRGRQETQYF. DNA of the CDR3: TGTGCCAGCAGCTTGCGGGGGAGACAAGAGACCCAGTACTTC. Together with reference TRBV7-2 and TRBJ2-5, the CDR3 gives the full variable domain: GAGVSQSPSNKVTEKGKDVELRCDPISGHTALYWYRQSLGQGLEFLIYFQGNSAPDKSGLPSDRFSAERTGGSVSTLTIQRTQQEDSAVYLCASSLRGRQETQYFGPGTRLLVL.

The chain couples TRBV7-9 to TRBJ1-6; TRBD1 matches 8 bases. The CDR3 extends over 13 amino acids. Trimming removed 8 bases from V and 6 bases from J; junction bases left unmatched: 3. Germline V gene data show CDR1 as SEHNR and CDR2 as FQNEAQ (reference sequence). Here the CDR3 DNA reads TGTGCCAGCGGTGACAGGGGTAATTCACCCCTCCACTTT. It yields the protein CASGDRGNSPLHF.

V is TRBV14 and J is TRBJ2-2, with TRBD1 matching over 11 bases. Unmatched junction bases numbered 6, after V lost 3 bases and J lost 6 bases. CDR1 is SGHDN and CDR2 is FVKESK in the germline V gene. The CDR3 loop spans 16 amino acids. CDR3 DNA: TGTGCCAGCAGCCAGCGGACAGGGGGCTTTGCCGGGGAGCTGTTTTTT. It encodes CASSQRTGGFAGELFF.

The V gene is TRBV7-9, the J gene TRBJ1-1; 7 bases line up with TRBD1. Germline trimming cut 4 bases from V and 5 bases from J; bases unmatched to any gene: 13. This CDR3 has 16 residues. Germline V gene data show CDR1 as SEHNR and CDR2 as FQNEAQ (reference sequence). The CDR3 region is CASSSLRGPLGTEAFF. In nucleotides, the CDR3 is TGTGCCAGCAGCTCATTAAGGGGGCCCCTGGGAACTGAAGCTTTCTTT.

This clone was detected only a few times. The chain carries TRBV15 and TRBJ2-1, with 7 bases that match TRBD1. Germline CDR1 is LNHNV and CDR2 is YYDKDF (reference sequence). The CDR3 has 17 amino acids. V lost 0 bases and J lost 10; bases outside the gene matches: 15. CDR3 sequence (DNA): TGTGCCACCAGCAGAGATGGTGTAGGGCAGGGGGACCCCGAGCAGTTCTTC. This gives the protein CATSRDGVGQGDPEQFF.